This entry concerns a single T cell receptor beta chain. The CDR3 runs to 14 residues. CDR1 and CDR2 from the germline V gene are LNHNV and YYDKDF (reference sequence). V was trimmed by 1 base and J by 4 bases, leaving 10 bases between them. The authors' processing: Cell counts per sample came from amplifying reference gene primers. The assay was immunoSEQ multiplex PCR, and TCRdb's table has in-frame clones only and misses some. The D gene and trimming were derived from the DNA, and the V and J assignments and clone size from that table. This sample has 100,000 to 150,000 clones, with roughly 80% found just once. The sample is drawn from a study of blood T cell repertoires in COVID-19. Study at large: Samples representing acute and convalescent COVID-19 were sourced from the United States, Italy and Spain. T cells, B-cell-depleted T cells, or PBMCs supplied cDNA or gDNA.

The chain couples TRBV15 to TRBJ1-2; no firm D call. The clonotype comes from a man at least 80 years old with COVID-19, enrolled during active disease. Material: peripheral blood. The CDR3 is CATSRGSRGYGYTF. CDR3 bases: TGTGCCACCAGCAGAGGGTCCCGGGGCTATGGCTACACCTTC.